The 29 T cell receptor beta chains below come from one sample, sequenced in a study of regulatory T cells in long-lasting Graves disease. Both iRepertoire HTBI primers and Arm-PCR of CDR3 regions were used to build the TCR beta libraries. TCRdb re-analysed the multiplex PCR reads in MiXCR, keeping a single row per CDR3 protein. The sample records hundreds of thousands of distinct CDR3 sequences, approximately 29% being singletons. As for time point: persistent/refractory GD, antithyroid drugs over 5 years with positive TRAb. RNA isolated from PBMCs was used to make the TCR library. Specimen: peripheral blood mononuclear cells (PBMCs), collected when the disease was refractory, from a patient treated with antithyroid drugs. Receptors were obtained from a female donor with Graves disease.

The chain carries TRBV29-1 and TRBJ2-5; D remains ambiguous. The CDR3 contains 12 residues. The germline CDR1 and CDR2 sequences are SQVTM and ANQGSEA. Trimming took 3 bases from V and 5 from J, leaving 10 bases between them. In DNA, the CDR3 is TGCAGCGTTGAGGAAGGTTATGAGACCCAGTACTTC. It codes for CSVEEGYETQYF.

This clonotype has at least ten counts. The chain employs TRBV28 and TRBJ1-5, with TRBD1 matching over 9 bases. Germline V gene data show CDR1 as MDHEN and CDR2 as SYDVKM. The CDR3 contains 18 residues. V was clipped by 9 bases and J by 0 bases; unmatched bases: 15. In DNA, the CDR3 is TGTGCCAGTCTTCCTTCCGGGACAGGGCTTTATAGCAATCAGCCCCAGCATTTT. Its protein product is CASLPSGTGLYSNQPQHF.

The chain carries TRBV12-5 and TRBJ2-2, with 10 bases fitting TRBD2. Germline lookup yields CDR1 LGHNT and CDR2 FRNRAP. This CDR3 spans 20 amino acids. V was pared by 0 bases and J by 4 bases, with 14 bases of the junction left unmatched. CDR3 sequence (DNA): TGTGCTAGTGGTTTGGTAAAGTTCCCCTCTAGCGGGAGACCCACCGGGGAGCTGTTTTTT. It is translated as CASGLVKFPSSGRPTGELFF.

The gene calls are TRBV12-3 or TRBV12-4 and TRBJ2-5; tentatively, D is TRBD2 (7 bases). V was clipped by 1 base and J by 1 base, with 16 bases between them. The CDR3 length is 17 residues. In DNA form, the CDR3 reads TGTGCCAGCAGTTTAGAGGTTCGGGGAGGGGGCCAAGAGACCCAGTACTTC. Translation gives CASSLEVRGGGQETQYF.

The sample holds one count of this clonotype. The chain links TRBV6-1 to TRBJ1-2, with D possibly matching TRBD1 (5 bases). V lost 10 bases to trimming and J lost 2 bases, with 20 bases between them. Germline loops: CDR1 MNHNS, CDR2 SASEGT. This CDR3 contains 15 residues. CDR3 in DNA: TGTGCCACCCGCGTTCTGGGACGGGGAAACTATGGCTACACCTTC. It encodes CATRVLGRGNYGYTF.

V gene TRBV19 combines with J gene TRBJ1-1; 9 bases agree with TRBD1. The CDR3 length is 15 residues. Unmatched junction bases numbered 6, after V lost 4 bases and J lost 3 bases. Germline V CDR1 and CDR2: LNHDA, SQIVND (reference sequence). The DNA for the CDR3 is TGTGCCAGTAGTACCAACAGGGGGCACGACACTGAAGCTTTCTTT. It translates to CASSTNRGHDTEAFF.

The table lists this clonotype with a few counts. The chain links TRBV11-2 to TRBJ1-2; a weak D match, TRBD1 (6 bases). CDR1 SGHAT and CDR2 FQNNGV come from the germline V gene. Trimming took off 3 bases at V and 4 bases at J, with 9 bases between the two ends. The length of the CDR3 is 13 residues. The CDR3 DNA reads as TGTGCCAGCAGCTTTCAGGGGACCTATGGCTACACCTTC. This encodes CASSFQGTYGYTF.

The rearrangement joins TRBV10-3 to TRBJ1-1; D is ambiguous. The length of the CDR3 is 15 residues. Germline V gene lookup returns CDR1 ENHRY and CDR2 SYGVKD. Trimming stripped 7 bases from V and 1 base from J, with 16 bases between. The CDR3 spells CAIIPEHTENTEAFF. For the CDR3, the DNA is TGTGCCATCATCCCCGAGCATACAGAGAACACTGAAGCTTTCTTT.

This rearrangement joins TRBV12-5 to TRBJ1-2; D remains unclear. The germline gives CDR1 LGHNT, CDR2 FRNRAP. The CDR3 covers 13 residues. V shed 0 bases and J shed 4 bases, with 6 bases lying between them. CDR3 DNA: TGTGCTAGTGGTTTGGTAGCGGGCTATGGCTACACCTTC. This encodes CASGLVAGYGYTF.

In this sample, this clonotype turned up once. J is TRBJ1-2 and V is TRBV9; no firm D call. CDR3 length equals 12 residues. Germline CDR1 is SGDLS and CDR2 is YYNGEE. Trimming shortened V by 6 bases and J by 4 bases, and 10 bases separated the two germline ends. Here the CDR3 DNA reads TGTGCCAGCAACTCAGGAATCTATGGCTACACCTTC. The encoded protein is CASNSGIYGYTF.

J is TRBJ1-2 and V is TRBV4-2; D not resolved. Deletions cut 0 bases from V and 4 bases from J, with 12 bases between. CDR1 and CDR2 (germline): LGHNA, YNFKEQ. This CDR3 has 15 amino acids. The CDR3 loop is CASSQENRQFYGYTF. DNA of the CDR3: TGTGCCAGCAGCCAAGAAAACCGGCAGTTCTATGGCTACACCTTC.

The chain couples TRBV24-1 to TRBJ2-2; the D is unclear. CDR1 KGHDR and CDR2 SFDVKD come from the germline V gene. The CDR3 totals 14 residues. V shed 2 bases and J shed 6 bases, with 9 bases lying between them. In DNA, the CDR3 is TGTGCCACCAGTGATTCGACAACTCCCGGGGAGCTGTTTTTT. Translated, it gives CATSDSTTPGELFF.

Worth noting for this clonotype: The junction and the germline gene differ at one end; a read error may be behind it. V and J are TRBV7-9 and TRBJ2-7; 10 bases align to TRBD2. The CDR3 spans 14 residues. Germline CDR1 is SEHNR and CDR2 is FQNEAQ (reference sequence). The CDR3 here is CASSSPGLASASWF. The CDR3 nucleotides read TGTGCCAGCAGCTCACCGGGACTAGCGAGCGCGAGTTGGTTC.

This clonotype was observed a few times. V is TRBV6-1 and J is TRBJ2-7, with 10 nucleotides matching TRBD1. V was clipped by 6 bases and J by 5 bases; unmatched bases: 4. CDR1 MNHNS and CDR2 SASEGT come from the germline V gene. CDR3 size: 13 residues. The CDR3 nucleotides read TGTGCCAGCAGGGGGACAGGGGTCCACGAGCAGTACTTC. Translating it yields CASRGTGVHEQYF.

This chain uses TRBV7-2 with TRBJ2-5, with D uncertain. The CDR3 has 15 amino acids. Per the germline V gene, CDR1 is SGHTA and CDR2 is FQGNSA. V lost 0 bases, J lost 7 bases, and 15 bases lay in between. The CDR3 bases are TGTGCCAGCAGCTTAGCGCTGTCCAGGCAAATGACCCAGTACTTC. Translated, it gives CASSLALSRQMTQYF.

At least ten counts were recorded for this clonotype. The chain has TRBV3-1 and TRBJ2-7; 7 bases line up with TRBD2. This CDR3 comprises 12 residues. Germline assignment: CDR1 LGHDT and CDR2 YNNKEL (reference sequence). With V trimmed by 8 bases and J by 3 bases, 4 bases remained unmatched. The CDR3 DNA is TGTGCCAGCGGGGGGGGAGGCTACGAGCAGTACTTC. It codes for CASGGGGYEQYF.

The V call is TRBV28, the J call TRBJ1-1; weak D call: TRBD1 (6 bases). The CDR3 totals 14 residues. The germline CDR1 and CDR2 sequences are MDHEN and SYDVKM. V was cut by 6 bases and J by 3 bases, with 14 bases left in between. As DNA, the CDR3 is TGTGCCAGCAGCCCCTTAGGGGGGGACACTGAAGCTTTCTTT. As protein: CASSPLGGDTEAFF.

J is TRBJ1-1 and V is TRBV6-1; D is possibly TRBD1 (6 bases). Germline CDR1 reads MNHNS; CDR2 reads SASEGT. The V end was cut by 7 bases, the J end by 5 bases, with 17 bases between. The CDR3 runs to 14 residues. CDR3 sequence reads: CASTKTGSGTEAFF. The DNA of the CDR3 is TGTGCCAGCACCAAGACAGGTTCGGGGACTGAAGCTTTCTTT.

This clonotype showed up just a few times. The rearrangement links TRBV6-1 to TRBJ1-5; no reliable D call. There are 17 residues in the CDR3. Trimming shortened V by 5 bases and J by 0 bases, and 17 bases separated the two germline ends. The germline CDR1 and CDR2 sequences are MNHNS and SASEGT. DNA of the CDR3: TGTGCCAGCAGTACAGTACGGACGGGGATTAGCAATCAGCCCCAGCATTTT. Its protein is CASSTVRTGISNQPQHF.

This clonotype was picked up many times. The genes are TRBV6-5 and TRBJ2-7; D is possibly TRBD2 (5 bases). Germline V gives CDR1 MNHEY, CDR2 SVGAGI. The V end lost 2 bases, the J end lost 7 bases, and 12 bases lay between the germline ends. CDR3 length equals 13 residues. This CDR3 reads CASSYTRATEQYF. DNA of the CDR3: TGTGCCAGCAGTTACACGAGGGCCACGGAGCAGTACTTC.

The count of this clonotype is one. This chain joins TRBV20-1 and TRBJ2-5, with D possibly matching TRBD1 (6 bases). In germline, CDR1 is DFQATT, CDR2 SNEGSKA (reference sequence). V was shortened by 5 bases and J by 5 bases, with 24 bases between the two germline ends. CDR3 length: 16 amino acids. The CDR3 DNA follows: TGCAGTGCTTCCTCGACCCAGGGGAATACTGAGGAGACCCAGTACTTC. Translating gives CSASSTQGNTEETQYF.

CDR3 amino acids: CASSEYRGNTGELFF. The CDR3 DNA follows: TGTGCCAGCAGTGAATACAGGGGGAACACCGGGGAGCTGTTTTTT. The chain is built from TRBV2 and TRBJ2-2, with TRBD1 identical over 7 bases. The CDR3 totals 15 residues. Looked up from germline, CDR1 is SNHLY and CDR2 is FYNNEI. The junction had 1 base not matched to a gene; V was cut back by 2 bases and J by 1 base.

This clonotype showed up many times. The chain uses TRBV12-3 or TRBV12-4 and TRBJ2-5; 9 nucleotides line up with TRBD2. The V gene end was trimmed by 10 bases and the J gene end by 2 bases; junction bases not matched to a gene: 5. The CDR3 sequence is 13 residues long. The CDR3 nucleotides read TGTGCCACCACTAGCGGGCTTCAAGAGACCCAGTACTTC. This codes for CATTSGLQETQYF.

Points on this clonotype: A read error may produce the germline difference seen at one junction end. The rearrangement uses TRBV10-3 and TRBJ1-2; a possible D gene is TRBD1 (6 bases). CDR3 length: 13 amino acids. Germline V gene data show CDR1 as ENHRY and CDR2 as SYGVKD. The CDR3 region has the DNA TGTGCCAACAGTGAAAACAGGGAACTAAACTACACCTTC. Encoded protein: CANSENRELNYTF.

This chain uses TRBV20-1 with TRBJ2-7; D is undetermined. V gave up 3 bases and J gave up 4 bases, with 16 bases separating them. In germline, CDR1 is DFQATT, CDR2 SNEGSKA (reference sequence). The CDR3 runs to 14 residues. CDR3: CSASIHQPPYEQYF. CDR3 DNA: TGCAGTGCTAGCATCCATCAGCCACCTTACGAGCAGTACTTC.

In this sample, this clonotype turned up a few times. V is TRBV3-1 and J is TRBJ1-1; no firm D call. V lost 1 base and J 6 bases, leaving 6 bases between the germline ends. The CDR3 sequence is 12 residues long. Germline-derived CDR1 and CDR2 are LGHDT and YNNKEL (reference sequence). CDR3 nucleotide sequence: TGTGCCAGCAGCCAAGGAATCTCTGAAGCTTTCTTT. Amino acid sequence: CASSQGISEAFF. Complete variable domain (other parts from reference TRBV3-1 and TRBJ1-1): DTAVSQTPKYLVTQMGNDKSIKCEQNLGHDTMYWYKQDSKKFLKIMFSYNNKELIINETVPNRFSPKSPDKAHLNLHINSLELGDSAVYFCASSQGISEAFFGQGTRLTVV.

The sample holds a few counts of this clonotype. The chain joins TRBV6-1 to TRBJ2-5, with 9 bases aligning to TRBD2. Germline V gene data show CDR1 as MNHNS and CDR2 as SASEGT. After removal of 6 bases from V and 7 bases from J, the junction contained 12 bases not matched to a gene. The CDR3 runs 15 residues. In DNA form, the CDR3 reads TGTGCCAGCAGCACCCTAGCGGGAAAGGTGGGGACCCAGTACTTC. Encoded protein: CASSTLAGKVGTQYF.

This clonotype appeared many times. At one end, the junction sequence differs from germline, possibly due to a read error. V and J are TRBV12-3 or TRBV12-4 and TRBJ1-1, with TRBD1 matching 8 bases. This CDR3 region has 13 residues. The CDR3 region is CASSLVRQGEAFF. The CDR3 DNA follows: TGTGCCAGCAGCTTAGTACGACAGGGGGAAGCTTTCTTT.

This clonotype appeared a few times. The J gene is TRBJ2-7, the V gene TRBV20-1; a possible D gene is TRBD1 (5 bases). The germline V gene encodes CDR1 DFQATT and CDR2 SNEGSKA (reference sequence). The CDR3 extends over 15 amino acids. Trimming took off 6 bases at V and 3 bases at J, with 21 bases between the two ends. This CDR3 is CSALPLTALNYEQYF. The DNA for the CDR3 is TGCAGTGCCCTACCGTTGACAGCCTTGAACTACGAGCAGTACTTC.